Following are 22 T cell receptor beta chains from one sample sequenced in a study of OX40 agonist ivuxolimab in advanced cancers. Produced via immunoSEQ multiplex PCR; TCRdb's table is partial and in-frame only. The sample yields about 29,000 clones, approximately 89% seen once. Sequencing used CD4+ or CD8+ T cells sorted from blood, obtained in a trial of the OX40 agonist ivuxolimab. The origin of the receptors is an adult with an advanced solid tumor such as melanoma, head and neck, liver or kidney cancer.

The chain recombines TRBV27 with TRBJ2-1; tentatively, D is TRBD2 (6 bases). The CDR3 runs 15 residues. Germline loops: CDR1 MNHEY, CDR2 SMNVEV (reference sequence). The V end was cut by 3 bases, the J end by 7 bases, with 16 bases between. CDR3 amino acids: CASSFSSGKGNEQFF. As DNA, the CDR3 is TGTGCCAGCAGTTTTAGTAGCGGTAAAGGAAATGAGCAGTTCTTC.

A single count supports this clone. V gene TRBV7-9 combines with J gene TRBJ1-1, with 10 bases lining up with TRBD1. Germline CDR1 reads SEHNR; CDR2 reads FQNEAQ (reference sequence). The CDR3 covers 19 residues. Germline trimming cut 5 bases from V and 0 bases from J; bases unmatched to any gene: 15. CDR3 region: CASSKGQGFLVTLNTEAFF. CDR3 coding DNA: TGTGCCAGCAGCAAGGGACAGGGGTTTCTGGTTACCCTGAACACTGAAGCTTTCTTT. Looking up the rest from reference TRBV7-9 and TRBJ1-1 gives the full variable domain: DTGVSQNPRHKITKRGQNVTFRCDPISEHNRLYWYRQTLGQGPEFLTYFQNEAQLEKSRLLSDRFSAERPKGSFSTLEIQRTEQGDSAMYLCASSKGQGFLVTLNTEAFFGQGTRLTVV.

This clone was observed a handful of times. The J gene is TRBJ1-1, the V gene TRBV19; D is possibly TRBD1 (5 bases). V was cut by 3 bases and J by 8 bases, with 10 bases left in between. There are 12 residues in the CDR3. Germline V gives CDR1 LNHDA, CDR2 SQIVND (reference sequence). This CDR3 reads CASSMGGREAFF. The CDR3 DNA sequence: TGTGCCAGTAGTATGGGGGGAAGAGAAGCTTTCTTT.

This rearrangement joins TRBV21-1 to TRBJ1-5. TRBV21-1 is annotated as a pseudogene. This CDR3 has 15 residues. CDR3 bases: TGTGCCAGCAGCAGAGGGGTCCATAGCAATCAGCCCCAGCATTTT. Its protein is CASSRGVHSNQPQHF.

This clone was recorded only once. The chain couples TRBV9 to TRBJ2-7, with 10 nucleotides matching TRBD2. CDR1 is SGDLS, CDR2 YYNGEE, per germline. This CDR3 has 15 amino acids. Trimming cost V 4 bases and J 5 bases; bases outside gene matches: 9. The CDR3 nucleotides read TGTGCCAGCAGCCCTAGCGGGGGTTTAACGCACGAGCAGTACTTC. Protein sequence: CASSPSGGLTHEQYF.

The chain employs TRBV15 and TRBJ1-5; no reliable D call. V lost 1 base, J lost 10 bases, and 11 bases lay in between. The germline V gene encodes CDR1 LNHNV and CDR2 YYDKDF (reference sequence). This CDR3 spans 13 amino acids. The CDR3 region has the DNA TGTGCCACCAGCAGAGTGTCCTATTCACCCCAGCATTTT. Its translation is CATSRVSYSPQHF.

In nucleotides, the CDR3 is TGTGCCTGGAGTGCGGGGGCACCCTACGAGCAGTACTTC. Amino acid sequence: CAWSAGAPYEQYF. The chain couples TRBV30 to TRBJ2-7; perhaps D is TRBD1 or TRBD2 (6 bases each). The germline CDR1 and CDR2 sequences are GTSNPN and SVGIG (reference sequence). V was shortened by 1 base and J by 2 bases, with 9 bases between the two germline ends. The length of the CDR3 is 13 residues.

V gene TRBV28 combines with J gene TRBJ1-4, with 10 bases identical to TRBD1. This CDR3 has 15 residues. Trimming cost V 7 bases and J 7 bases; bases outside gene matches: 9. Germline V gene data show CDR1 as MDHEN and CDR2 as SYDVKM. DNA of the CDR3: TGTGCCAGCACCTTAGGGGGGACAGGGGTTGAAAAACTGTTTTTT. Protein: CASTLGGTGVEKLFF.

The genes are TRBV27 and TRBJ1-1; D is undetermined. CDR1 is MNHEY and CDR2 is SMNVEV in the germline V gene (reference sequence). V gave up 4 bases and J gave up 4 bases, with 7 bases separating them. The CDR3 has 12 residues. CDR3 in amino acids: CASSSTGTEAFF. CDR3 DNA sequence: TGTGCCAGCAGTTCCACGGGCACTGAAGCTTTCTTT.

A single count supports this clone. The chain has TRBV7-9 and TRBJ1-2; no clear D. This CDR3 region has 16 residues. V was cut by 5 bases and J by 4 bases, with 20 bases left in between. Germline loops: CDR1 SEHNR, CDR2 FQNEAQ (reference sequence). CDR3 bases: TGTGCCAGCAGCGTACTAGGGCAGGATTCCCTCTATGGCTACACCTTC. Its translation is CASSVLGQDSLYGYTF.

The CDR3 region is CASSLVLPSTDTQYF. DNA for the CDR3: TGTGCCAGCAGCTTAGTACTTCCTAGCACAGATACGCAGTATTTT. The J gene is TRBJ2-3, the V gene TRBV7-9; unclear D gene. The CDR3 extends over 15 amino acids. Per the germline V gene, CDR1 is SEHNR and CDR2 is FQNEAQ (reference sequence). V was clipped by 1 base and J by 0 bases, with 8 bases between them.

This chain uses TRBV9 with TRBJ2-3, with a tentative D call TRBD2 (5 bases). The CDR3 totals 15 residues. The V and J ends lost 0 bases and 3 bases respectively, with 11 bases between them. In germline, CDR1 is SGDLS, CDR2 YYNGEE. The CDR3 coding sequence is TGTGCCAGCAGCGTAGGCGGGTCTGGTACAGATACGCAGTATTTT. Amino acids: CASSVGGSGTDTQYF.

The rearrangement links TRBV9 to TRBJ2-7; D ambiguous. V was trimmed by 0 bases and J by 1 base, leaving 11 bases between them. This CDR3 has 15 amino acids. Germline CDR1 and CDR2: SGDLS and YYNGEE. The CDR3 sequence: CASSVAAATSYEQYF. CDR3 coding DNA: TGTGCCAGCAGCGTAGCAGCCGCGACATCCTACGAGCAGTACTTC. Drawing the rest from reference TRBV9 and TRBJ2-7, the complete variable domain is DSGVTQTPKHLITATGQRVTLRCSPRSGDLSVYWYQQSLDQGLQFLIQYYNGEERAKGNILERFSAQQFPDLHSELNLSSLELGDSALYFCASSVAAATSYEQYFGPGTRLTVT.

This chain joins TRBV5-1 and TRBJ2-7; D not certain. There are 13 residues in the CDR3. CDR1 and CDR2 from the germline V gene are SGHRS and YFSETQ. Trimming pared 5 bases from V and 3 bases from J, leaving 12 bases between. The CDR3 DNA is TGCGCCAGCAGGTTAACACCGCGCTACGAGCAGTACTTC. Translation: CASRLTPRYEQYF.

The rearrangement uses TRBV29-1 and TRBJ2-1, with D tentatively TRBD2 (6 bases). Germline V gene sequence: CDR1 SQVTM, CDR2 ANQGSEA. The CDR3 sequence is 16 residues long. Trimming stripped 0 bases from V and 0 bases from J, with 12 bases between. The CDR3 DNA reads as TGCAGCGTTGAAGAGCTAGCGATGAGCTCCTACAATGAGCAGTTCTTC. This sequence encodes CSVEELAMSSYNEQFF.

The J gene is TRBJ2-7, the V gene TRBV28; 8 nucleotides line up with TRBD1. Germline V gene sequence: CDR1 MDHEN, CDR2 SYDVKM. This CDR3 region has 14 residues. The ends lost 6 bases at V and 4 bases at J; junction bases unmatched: 8. DNA for the CDR3: TGTGCCAGCAGGGAAGCCGGGGACAGGTACGAGCAGTACTTC. Residues: CASREAGDRYEQYF.

The J gene is TRBJ1-1, the V gene TRBV5-6; D perhaps matches TRBD1 (5 bases). Trimming pared 0 bases from V and 4 bases from J, leaving 13 bases between. Germline values: CDR1 SGHDT, CDR2 YYEEEE. The CDR3 length is 15 residues. The CDR3 DNA reads as TGTGCCAGCAGCTTGGATGCAGGGATTTTCACTGAAGCTTTCTTT. This codes for CASSLDAGIFTEAFF.

The chain has TRBV5-6 and TRBJ1-1, with a weak D call TRBD1 (5 bases). The ends were cut back, 3 bases at V and 0 bases at J, with 12 bases in the middle. The CDR3 has 15 residues. Germline V gene data show CDR1 as SGHDT and CDR2 as YYEEEE. CDR3 DNA: TGTGCCAGCAGCTGGGGACCGGAAATGAACACTGAAGCTTTCTTT. Translating it yields CASSWGPEMNTEAFF. The whole variable domain, remainder taken from reference TRBV5-6 and TRBJ1-1, is DAGVTQSPTHLIKTRGQQVTLRCSPKSGHDTVSWYQQALGQGPQFIFQYYEEEERQRGNFPDRFSGHQFPNYSSELNVNALLLGDSALYLCASSWGPEMNTEAFFGQGTRLTVV.

This clone was detected a few times. The chain recombines TRBV2 with TRBJ2-7; D gene ambiguous. The CDR3 extends over 14 amino acids. CDR1 is SNHLY and CDR2 is FYNNEI in the germline V gene. Trimming shortened V by 2 bases and J by 2 bases, and 10 bases separated the two germline ends. CDR3 sequence: CASSELGVTYEQYF. The CDR3 DNA follows: TGTGCCAGCAGTGAACTAGGTGTCACCTACGAGCAGTACTTC.

The chain links TRBV9 to TRBJ2-7; 8 positions agree with TRBD1. The junction had 15 bases not matched to a gene; V was cut back by 0 bases and J by 7 bases. Germline CDR1 reads SGDLS; CDR2 reads YYNGEE. This CDR3 is built from 17 residues. The CDR3 sequence: CASSVATGTGSHEEQYF. CDR3 coding DNA: TGTGCCAGCAGCGTAGCGACCGGGACAGGCTCACACGAAGAGCAGTACTTC.

This clone was seen more than once but under ten times. The chain joins TRBV30 to TRBJ1-2, with TRBD1 identical over 7 bases. The V gene's germline CDR1 is GTSNPN and CDR2 SVGIG (reference sequence). The V segment lost 3 bases and the J segment 7 bases; nucleotides outside the gene matches: 14. There are 15 residues in the CDR3. CDR3 amino acids: CAWRTITGEVGGYTF. CDR3 bases: TGTGCCTGGAGAACGATTACAGGGGAAGTAGGTGGCTACACCTTC.

The CDR3 loop is CAWRGLGTGSSYEQYF. The CDR3 region has the DNA TGTGCCTGGAGAGGGTTAGGGACAGGAAGCTCCTACGAGCAGTACTTC. This chain uses TRBV30 with TRBJ2-7, with 8 bases identical to TRBD1. This CDR3 has 16 amino acids. Germline CDR1 and CDR2: GTSNPN and SVGIG (reference sequence). Germline trimming cut 3 bases from V and 0 bases from J; bases unmatched to any gene: 10.